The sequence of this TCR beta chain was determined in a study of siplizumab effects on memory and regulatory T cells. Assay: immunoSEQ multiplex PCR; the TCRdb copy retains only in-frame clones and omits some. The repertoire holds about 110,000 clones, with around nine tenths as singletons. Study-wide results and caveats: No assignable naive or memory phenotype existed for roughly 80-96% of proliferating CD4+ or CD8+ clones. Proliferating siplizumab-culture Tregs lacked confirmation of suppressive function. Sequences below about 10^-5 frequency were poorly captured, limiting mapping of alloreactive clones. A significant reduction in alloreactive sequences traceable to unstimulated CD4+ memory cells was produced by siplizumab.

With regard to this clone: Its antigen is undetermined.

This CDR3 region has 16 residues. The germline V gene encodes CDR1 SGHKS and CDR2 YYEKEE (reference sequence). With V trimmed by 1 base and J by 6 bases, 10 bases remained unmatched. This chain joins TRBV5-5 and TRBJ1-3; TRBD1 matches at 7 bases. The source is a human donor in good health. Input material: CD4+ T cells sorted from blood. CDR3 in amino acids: CASSLNFGTAANTIYF. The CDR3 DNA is TGTGCCAGCAGCTTGAACTTCGGGACAGCCGCAAACACCATATATTTT. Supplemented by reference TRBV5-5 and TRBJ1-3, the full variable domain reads DAGVTQSPTHLIKTRGQQVTLRCSPISGHKSVSWYQQVLGQGPQFIFQYYEKEERGRGNFPDRFSARQFPNYSSELNVNALLLGDSALYLCASSLNFGTAANTIYFGEGSWLTVV.